This is a list of T cell receptor beta chains from one sample in a study of blood T cell repertoires in COVID-19. TCRdb's table, derived via immunoSEQ multiplex PCR, lists solely in-frame clones and lacks some. The table has about 200,000 clones, nearly 90% seen once; the top ten hold 15% to 20%. Sequencing input: peripheral blood. The receptor source for this set is a middle-aged man with COVID-19, enrolled during active disease. CDR3s include the opening cysteine and the closing phenylalanine or tryptophan. D genes are given only for firm matches. Clone sizes are given selectively: once, few, many, or a class where the clone is expanded.

abundance: NA
j_gene: TRBJ2-7
d_gene: NA
v_gene: TRBV2
CDR3nt: TGTGCCAGCAGTGAAGTACAGGCTAACTTCTACGAGCAGTACTTC
CDR3aa: CASSEVQANFYEQYF

abundance: once
j_gene: TRBJ2-3
d_gene: NA
v_gene: TRBV2
CDR3nt: TGTGCCAGCAAAACGGGACTTAGCACAGATACGCAGTATTTT
CDR3aa: CASKTGLSTDTQYF

abundance: NA
j_gene: TRBJ2-3
d_gene: TRBD2
v_gene: TRBV30
CDR3nt: TGTGCCTGGAGAGGGGCTAGCGGCGCAGATACGCAGTATTTT
CDR3aa: CAWRGASGADTQYF

abundance: NA
j_gene: TRBJ1-1
d_gene: NA
v_gene: TRBV5-1
CDR3nt: TGCGCCAGCAGCGCCCAGGGGTTGAACACTGAAGCTTTCTTT
CDR3aa: CASSAQGLNTEAFF

abundance: few
j_gene: TRBJ1-2
d_gene: NA
v_gene: TRBV7-9
CDR3nt: TGTGCCAGCAGCCCCGGGGGGAATGGCTACACCTTC
CDR3aa: CASSPGGNGYTF

abundance: once
j_gene: TRBJ2-7
d_gene: TRBD2
v_gene: TRBV27
CDR3nt: TGTGCCAGCAGTAGTAGCGGGAGTTGGTACGAGCAGTACTTC
CDR3aa: CASSSSGSWYEQYF

abundance: NA
j_gene: TRBJ2-3
d_gene: TRBD2
v_gene: TRBV2
CDR3nt: TGTGCCAGCAGTTCAGCGGGAGGGTCAGATACGCAGTATTTT
CDR3aa: CASSSAGGSDTQYF

abundance: NA
j_gene: TRBJ2-1
d_gene: NA
v_gene: TRBV7-9
CDR3nt: TGTGCCAGCGGGACTGGACTTGGGGAGCAGTTCTTC
CDR3aa: CASGTGLGEQFF

abundance: NA
j_gene: TRBJ1-1
d_gene: TRBD1
v_gene: TRBV4-1
CDR3nt: TGCGCCAGCAGCCACCCGTTGGACAGGATACCTTTACGGAACACTGAAGCTTTCTTT
CDR3aa: CASSHPLDRIPLRNTEAFF

abundance: NA
j_gene: TRBJ1-3
d_gene: TRBD1
v_gene: TRBV7-3
CDR3nt: TGTGCCAGCTCTCGGACAGGAGGTGGATCTGGAAACACCATATATTTT
CDR3aa: CASSRTGGGSGNTIYF

abundance: NA
j_gene: TRBJ2-1
d_gene: NA
v_gene: TRBV5-4
CDR3nt: TGTGCCAGCAGGACAGAGAGCTCCTACAATGAGCAGTTCTTC
CDR3aa: CASRTESSYNEQFF

abundance: NA
j_gene: TRBJ1-2
d_gene: NA
v_gene: TRBV11-2
CDR3nt: TGTGCCAGCAGCTTAGTTCTAGATGGCTACACCTTC
CDR3aa: CASSLVLDGYTF

abundance: once
j_gene: TRBJ2-5
d_gene: TRBD2
v_gene: TRBV5-4
CDR3nt: TGTGCCAGCGTCCCTTTCGGCCTTGCTTCTAGCGGGAAAGAGACCCAGTACTTC
CDR3aa: CASVPFGLASSGKETQYF

abundance: NA
j_gene: TRBJ1-2
d_gene: NA
v_gene: TRBV27
CDR3nt: TGTGCCAGCAGTTTGGCAGGCCATAGCTATGGCTACACCTTC
CDR3aa: CASSLAGHSYGYTF

abundance: NA
j_gene: TRBJ2-7
d_gene: NA
v_gene: TRBV6-5
CDR3nt: TGTGCCAGCAGAAAACGGGAAGTCTCCTACGAGCAGTACTTC
CDR3aa: CASRKREVSYEQYF

abundance: NA
j_gene: TRBJ2-2
d_gene: TRBD1
v_gene: TRBV18
CDR3nt: TGTGCCAGCTCACCAGCCAGGGGGCGCGTCACCGGGGAGCTGTTTTTT
CDR3aa: CASSPARGRVTGELFF

abundance: NA
j_gene: TRBJ1-6
d_gene: NA
v_gene: TRBV19
CDR3nt: TGTGCCAGTAGTATCCAAGGGGGAAGCTCCTATAATTCACCCCTCCACTTT
CDR3aa: CASSIQGGSSYNSPLHF

abundance: NA
j_gene: TRBJ2-7
d_gene: TRBD2
v_gene: TRBV7-8
CDR3nt: TGTGCCAGCAGCTTAGACGGGGGGGCATACGAGCAGTACTTC
CDR3aa: CASSLDGGAYEQYF

abundance: NA
j_gene: TRBJ1-2
d_gene: TRBD1
v_gene: TRBV19
CDR3nt: TGTGCCAGTACCCCCTCGGGACAGTTGTACGGCTACACCTTC
CDR3aa: CASTPSGQLYGYTF

abundance: NA
j_gene: TRBJ2-1
d_gene: TRBD2
v_gene: TRBV18
CDR3nt: TGTGCCAGCTCACCTTTAGCGGGAGTCGATGAGCAGTTCTTC
CDR3aa: CASSPLAGVDEQFF

abundance: once
j_gene: TRBJ2-7
d_gene: NA
v_gene: TRBV2
CDR3nt: TGTGCCAGCAGTTGGGCACCGAGCTCCTACGAGCAGTACTTC
CDR3aa: CASSWAPSSYEQYF

abundance: NA
j_gene: TRBJ2-3
d_gene: TRBD2
v_gene: TRBV9
CDR3nt: TGTGCCAGCCGGGGGTCTAGCGGGTTCGGAGATACGCAGTATTTT
CDR3aa: CASRGSSGFGDTQYF

abundance: NA
j_gene: TRBJ2-2
d_gene: TRBD1
v_gene: TRBV19
CDR3nt: TGTGCCAGTAGTATAACGACAGGGCGGAGCGGGGAGCTGTTTTTT
CDR3aa: CASSITTGRSGELFF

abundance: NA
j_gene: TRBJ1-2
d_gene: TRBD1
v_gene: TRBV6-5
CDR3nt: TGTGCCAGCAGTCAGGGGGCAGGTAGCTACACCTTC
CDR3aa: CASSQGAGSYTF

abundance: once
j_gene: TRBJ2-7
d_gene: TRBD2
v_gene: TRBV9
CDR3nt: TGTGCCAGCAGCGTTGGCGATAGCGGGATATACGAGCAGTACTTC
CDR3aa: CASSVGDSGIYEQYF

abundance: NA
j_gene: TRBJ1-2
d_gene: NA
v_gene: TRBV7-9
CDR3nt: TGTGCCAGCAGCTTTTCGGACAGCTCTATGGGAGGCTACACCTTC
CDR3aa: CASSFSDSSMGGYTF

abundance: once
j_gene: TRBJ2-5
d_gene: TRBD1
v_gene: TRBV19
CDR3nt: TGTGCCAGTAGACAGAGGACAGGGGGAGGAGAGACCCAGTACTTC
CDR3aa: CASRQRTGGGETQYF

abundance: NA
j_gene: TRBJ2-5
d_gene: TRBD1
v_gene: TRBV4-1
CDR3nt: TGCGCCAGCAGCCAAGATATGGGACAGGGGAAGACCCAGTACTTC
CDR3aa: CASSQDMGQGKTQYF

abundance: few
j_gene: TRBJ2-5
d_gene: TRBD1
v_gene: TRBV29-1
CDR3nt: TGCAGCGCTTCCAGGGGGACAGGAGGAGAGACCCAGTACTTC
CDR3aa: CSASRGTGGETQYF

abundance: NA
j_gene: TRBJ2-3
d_gene: NA
v_gene: TRBV27
CDR3nt: TGTGCCAGCAGGTGGCAGGGGAGGGCAGATACGCAGTATTTT
CDR3aa: CASRWQGRADTQYF

abundance: NA
j_gene: TRBJ2-7
d_gene: NA
v_gene: TRBV6-6
CDR3nt: TGTGCCAGCAGTTCCCTGGGGGGTCATATCTACGAGCAGTACTTC
CDR3aa: CASSSLGGHIYEQYF

abundance: NA
j_gene: TRBJ2-7
d_gene: TRBD2
v_gene: TRBV5-4
CDR3nt: TGTGCCAGCAGCTTGGGGCGCGGGAGTCTTACCTACGAGCAGTACTTC
CDR3aa: CASSLGRGSLTYEQYF

abundance: NA
j_gene: TRBJ2-7
d_gene: TRBD2
v_gene: TRBV12-3/TRBV12-4
CDR3nt: TGTGCCAGCAGTCTGGGACTAGCCTACGAGCAGTACTTC
CDR3aa: CASSLGLAYEQYF

abundance: NA
j_gene: TRBJ2-1
d_gene: NA
v_gene: TRBV6-1
CDR3nt: TGTGCCAGCAGTGAAGGGCGCGGGGCCCCCTACAATGAGCAGTTCTTC
CDR3aa: CASSEGRGAPYNEQFF

abundance: NA
j_gene: TRBJ2-7
d_gene: TRBD1
v_gene: TRBV19
CDR3nt: TGTGCCAGTAGTACCGGGACAGGGAAGTACGAGCAGTACTTC
CDR3aa: CASSTGTGKYEQYF

abundance: once
j_gene: TRBJ2-3
d_gene: TRBD2
v_gene: TRBV11-1
CDR3nt: TGTGCCAGCAGCTTCCCTAGCGGGGGTAGCACAGATACGCAGTATTTT
CDR3aa: CASSFPSGGSTDTQYF

abundance: NA
j_gene: TRBJ2-7
d_gene: NA
v_gene: TRBV29-1
CDR3nt: TGCAGCGTTTTGGTGCTAGCTGGTGAGCAGTACTTC
CDR3aa: CSVLVLAGEQYF

abundance: once
j_gene: TRBJ1-3
d_gene: TRBD1
v_gene: TRBV24-1
CDR3nt: TGTGCCACCAGTGATTTTCCCGATTTTCGGCGCCGTCGCCAGGGGGCTTACACCATATATTTT
CDR3aa: CATSDFPDFRRRRQGAYTIYF

abundance: NA
j_gene: TRBJ1-4
d_gene: NA
v_gene: TRBV6-1
CDR3nt: TGTGCCAGCAGTGAACACGGGAACCATGGGGAAAAACTGTTTTTT
CDR3aa: CASSEHGNHGEKLFF

abundance: NA
j_gene: TRBJ1-1
d_gene: NA
v_gene: TRBV4-3
CDR3nt: TGCGCCAGCAGCCAAGACACCGGGGTGAACACTGAAGCTTTCTTT
CDR3aa: CASSQDTGVNTEAFF

abundance: NA
j_gene: TRBJ2-3
d_gene: TRBD2
v_gene: TRBV9
CDR3nt: TGTGCCAGCAGCGTTGCGGGAGACACAGATACGCAGTATTTT
CDR3aa: CASSVAGDTDTQYF

abundance: few
j_gene: TRBJ2-3
d_gene: TRBD2
v_gene: TRBV5-4
CDR3nt: TGTGCCAGCAGCTTGAAGGCGGGGGGTGTGACAGATACGCAGTATTTT
CDR3aa: CASSLKAGGVTDTQYF

abundance: NA
j_gene: TRBJ2-1
d_gene: NA
v_gene: TRBV7-9
CDR3nt: TGTGCCAGCAGCTTACGGCCCGGTACAGAGTACAATGAGCAGTTCTTC
CDR3aa: CASSLRPGTEYNEQFF

abundance: once
j_gene: TRBJ2-3
d_gene: NA
v_gene: TRBV24-1
CDR3nt: TGTGCCACCAGTCCGCGGGGAACTAGCACAGATACGCAGTATTTT
CDR3aa: CATSPRGTSTDTQYF

abundance: NA
j_gene: TRBJ2-1
d_gene: NA
v_gene: TRBV7-2
CDR3nt: TGTGCCAGCAGCTTACCTATCTACAATGAGCAGTTCTTC
CDR3aa: CASSLPIYNEQFF

abundance: NA
j_gene: TRBJ2-3
d_gene: TRBD2
v_gene: TRBV7-3
CDR3nt: TGTGCCAGCAGCAACCTAGCGGGAGGGATTTCTGGCACAGATACGCAGTATTTT
CDR3aa: CASSNLAGGISGTDTQYF

abundance: NA
j_gene: TRBJ2-7
d_gene: TRBD2
v_gene: TRBV9
CDR3nt: TGTGCCAGCGGTGTGGGGCCGGCGGGAGTCGGCTACGAGCAGTACTTC
CDR3aa: CASGVGPAGVGYEQYF

abundance: NA
j_gene: TRBJ2-1
d_gene: TRBD2
v_gene: TRBV7-9
CDR3nt: TGTGCCAGCAGCAAAGGACTAGCGGAGCAGTTCTTC
CDR3aa: CASSKGLAEQFF

abundance: NA
j_gene: TRBJ1-1
d_gene: NA
v_gene: TRBV9
CDR3nt: TGTGCCAGCAGCGCGGCCGGGACACCGAACACTGAAGCTTTCTTT
CDR3aa: CASSAAGTPNTEAFF

abundance: NA
j_gene: TRBJ2-1
d_gene: TRBD2
v_gene: TRBV3-1/TRBV3-2
CDR3nt: TGTGCCAGCAGCGGGACTAGCGGGAGTATGTATGAGCAGTTCTTC
CDR3aa: CASSGTSGSMYEQFF

abundance: NA
j_gene: TRBJ2-5
d_gene: TRBD1
v_gene: TRBV28
CDR3nt: TGTGCCAGCAGTACAGGGGCCTCAGGGGGCGCAGAGACCCAGTACTTC
CDR3aa: CASSTGASGGAETQYF

abundance: NA
j_gene: TRBJ2-5
d_gene: TRBD2
v_gene: TRBV7-2
CDR3nt: TGTGCCAGCAGCTTATTACCAAGCGGGGGGTCGGGGGAGACCCAGTACTTC
CDR3aa: CASSLLPSGGSGETQYF

abundance: NA
j_gene: TRBJ2-5
d_gene: NA
v_gene: TRBV6-4
CDR3nt: TGTGCCAGCAGAGATATAGGGGAGGTGGAGACCCAGTACTTC
CDR3aa: CASRDIGEVETQYF